This TCR beta chain came from a study of T cell changes during pregnancy in multiple sclerosis. The germline V gene has CDR1 SGHVS and CDR2 FQNEAQ. The V end lost 5 bases, the J end lost 0 bases, and 19 bases lay between the germline ends. The CDR3 has 17 amino acids. Profiling relied on immunoSEQ multiplex PCR, and the TCRdb table lists in-frame clones only, not all of them. This table has about 68,000 clones, about 90% appearing once. Source: peripheral blood, taken in the first trimester of pregnancy. The J gene is TRBJ1-2, the V gene TRBV7-8; no reliable D call. The sequence came from a female donor with multiple sclerosis, enrolled in a pregnancy study. The DNA of the CDR3 is TGTGCCAGCAGCCCTAGGTTAAGGGAGTCTTCTAACTATGGCTACACCTTC. Protein sequence: CASSPRLRESSNYGYTF.